This T cell receptor (beta chain) was identified during a study of graft-versus-host responses after intestinal transplantation. Whole-study context: Each transplant was multivisceral, liver-intestinal, or isolated intestinal.

Trimming cost V 3 bases and J 6 bases, with 10 bases left between them. CDR1 and CDR2 (germline): SGHTS, YDEGEE. This CDR3 contains 12 residues. Clones were read by immunoSEQ multiplex PCR, and TCRdb kept only the in-frame ones, dropping some. The repertoire holds approximately 100,000 clones, with 86% as singletons. The clonotype originates from a human patient who received an intestinal transplant, so some T cells may come from the graft donor. The chain is built from TRBV5-8 and TRBJ2-7, with no clear D. This material consisted of PBMCs, taken 255 days after intestinal transplant. This chain's CDR3 is CASSSPSLEQYF. The DNA for the CDR3 is TGTGCCAGCAGCTCCCCCTCTCTCGAGCAGTACTTC.